This paragraph reports one T cell receptor beta chain. These data come from a study of blood T cell repertoires in COVID-19. Study-level background: In each case, the material was cDNA or gDNA derived from T cells, B-cell-depleted T cells, or PBMCs.

Participants were aged about 18 to 100 years, lived in roughly 25 US areas, and enrolled virtually. The data were produced by immunoSEQ multiplex PCR, yet TCRdb's version contains in-frame clones alone and is incomplete. The table records about 230,000 clones, around 88% of them present only once. Germline CDR1 SGHNT, CDR2 YENEEA. The CDR3 loop spans 13 amino acids. J was trimmed by 6 bases and V by 5 bases; bases with no gene match: 3. The sequence was collected from a woman aged 40 to 55 with acute COVID-19. Sequencing was performed on PBMCs or T cells enriched from blood (not recorded which). This chain uses TRBV11-3 with TRBJ2-5, with 10 bases lining up with TRBD2. The CDR3, as DNA: TGTGCCAGCAGCCAGGGACTAGCGAAGACCCAGTACTTC. Its protein product is CASSQGLAKTQYF.